One and the same sample provided the 11 T cell receptor beta chains below, sequenced in a study of vaccination and CD4 T cells after COVID-19. Treatment described: roughly 11-day PBMC culture with coronavirus spike peptide pools or control peptides (ViraFEST assay). An Oncomine TCR Beta short-read assay was used to sequence the DNA from cultured CD4+ T cells. MiXCR was run by TCRdb on the PCR reads, yielding one entry per CDR3 protein. The table has some 25,000 distinct CDR3 sequences, roughly 60% seen once. Their antigens remain unidentified. Material: CD4+ T cells from blood, cultured in vitro. These receptors were obtained from a human donor who had recovered from COVID-19.

The chain combines TRBV6-1 with TRBJ1-1; D is undetermined. The CDR3 loop spans 10 amino acids. Germline V gene sequence: CDR1 MNHNS, CDR2 SASEGT. V was clipped by 3 bases and J by 11 bases, with 7 bases between them. This CDR3 reads CASSDSGAFF. The CDR3 DNA is TGTGCCAGCAGTGACAGCGGGGCTTTCTTT.

The chain recombines TRBV30 with TRBJ2-5; unclear D gene. This CDR3 contains 13 residues. V lost 3 bases and J lost 7, with 15 bases in between. Germline V lookup: CDR1 GTSNPN, CDR2 SVGIG (reference sequence). The CDR3 bases are TGTGCCTGGAGCCCCGGTGTGCTTGGGACCCAGTACTTC. Amino acid sequence: CAWSPGVLGTQYF.

The chain joins TRBV20-1 to TRBJ1-1; D gene unclear. V was pared by 0 bases and J by 5 bases, with 13 bases between. The CDR3 has 14 amino acids. Germline CDR1 and CDR2: DFQATT and SNEGSKA (reference sequence). The CDR3 loop is CSARDKREATEAFF. CDR3 bases: TGCAGTGCTAGAGATAAGCGAGAGGCGACTGAAGCTTTCTTT.

The chain carries TRBV7-2 and TRBJ2-7; TRBD2 agrees at 7 bases. The V gene's germline CDR1 is SGHTA and CDR2 FQGNSA. The length of the CDR3 is 14 residues. V lost 3 bases, J lost 2 bases, and 4 bases stayed unmatched. The DNA of the CDR3 is TGTGCCAGCAGCTTGGAACTAGCGACCTACGAGCAGTACTTC. Translating it yields CASSLELATYEQYF.

This chain links TRBV29-1 with TRBJ2-3; 9 bases agree with TRBD2. The length of the CDR3 is 13 residues. Per germline, CDR1 SQVTM and CDR2 ANQGSEA. V gave up 7 bases and J gave up 11 bases; unmatched junction bases: 13. The CDR3 spells CSDRASGMPRQYF. DNA for the CDR3: TGCAGCGACCGGGCTAGCGGGATGCCTAGGCAGTATTTT.

CDR3 residues: CASSDCSGTDTNYGYTF. The CDR3 coding sequence is TGCGCCAGCAGCGATTGTTCCGGGACGGATACTAACTATGGCTACACCTTC. This rearrangement joins TRBV10-1 to TRBJ1-2; TRBD1 might be the D (5 bases). Trimming removed 6 bases from V and 0 bases from J, with 20 bases in between. Germline V CDR1 and CDR2: WNHNN, SYGVQD (reference sequence). The CDR3 has 17 amino acids.

V is TRBV30 and J is TRBJ1-5; no clear D. Germline lookup yields CDR1 GTSNPN and CDR2 SVGIG (reference sequence). The V and J ends lost 0 bases and 9 bases respectively, with 9 bases between them. There are 12 residues in the CDR3. CDR3 amino acids: CAWSVQSGPQHF. The DNA for the CDR3 is TGTGCCTGGAGTGTACAATCGGGGCCCCAGCATTTT.

This chain connects TRBV12-3 or TRBV12-4 to TRBJ1-5; the D gene is possibly TRBD1 (6 bases). V lost 6 bases to trimming and J lost 2 bases, with 14 bases between them. The CDR3 is 15 residues long. The CDR3 is CASREQGGGNQPQHF. In DNA form, the CDR3 reads TGTGCCAGCAGAGAACAGGGAGGAGGCAATCAGCCCCAGCATTTT.

There are a few counts of this clonotype. J is TRBJ2-5 and V is TRBV7-2; D perhaps matches TRBD1 (5 bases). V dropped 0 bases and J dropped 0 bases, with 5 bases sitting between them. Germline CDR1 SGHTA, CDR2 FQGNSA. The CDR3 is 14 amino acids. The CDR3 DNA is TGTGCCAGCAGCTTAGCAGGGGACCAAGAGACCCAGTACTTC. It translates to CASSLAGDQETQYF.

This clonotype has a handful of counts. The CDR3 DNA follows: TGTGCCAGCAGTTCAGGAGGGGGATCACCCCTCCACTTT. Translating gives CASSSGGGSPLHF. The chain combines TRBV28 with TRBJ1-6; D is possibly TRBD1 (6 bases). The CDR3 totals 13 residues. Germline CDR1 reads MDHEN; CDR2 reads SYDVKM. V was clipped by 4 bases and J by 10 bases, with 11 bases between them.

The gene calls are TRBV30 and TRBJ2-3; D is undetermined. CDR3 length equals 15 residues. The ends were cut back, 5 bases at V and 0 bases at J, with 15 bases in the middle. Germline values: CDR1 GTSNPN, CDR2 SVGIG (reference sequence). The CDR3 here is CAWAGWESSTDTQYF. The CDR3 DNA reads as TGTGCCTGGGCCGGTTGGGAATCTAGCACAGATACGCAGTATTTT.